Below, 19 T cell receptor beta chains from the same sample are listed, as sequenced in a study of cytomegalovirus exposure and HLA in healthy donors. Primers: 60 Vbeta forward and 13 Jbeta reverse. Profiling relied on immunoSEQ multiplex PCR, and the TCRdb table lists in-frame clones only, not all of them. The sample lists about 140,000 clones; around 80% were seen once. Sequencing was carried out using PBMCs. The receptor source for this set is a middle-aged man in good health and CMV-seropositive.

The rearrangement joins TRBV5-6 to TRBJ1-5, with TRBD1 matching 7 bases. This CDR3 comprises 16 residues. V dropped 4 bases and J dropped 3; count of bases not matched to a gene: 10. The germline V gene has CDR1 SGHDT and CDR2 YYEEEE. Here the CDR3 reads CASSPSRDRYNQPQHF. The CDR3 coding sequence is TGTGCCAGCAGCCCGTCACGGGACAGATACAATCAGCCCCAGCATTTT.

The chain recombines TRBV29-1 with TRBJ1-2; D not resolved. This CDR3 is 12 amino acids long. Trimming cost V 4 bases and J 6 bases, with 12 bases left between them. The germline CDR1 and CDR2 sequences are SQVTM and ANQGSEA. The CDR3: CSVAPSTDGYTF. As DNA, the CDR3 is TGCAGCGTTGCCCCCTCTACGGATGGCTACACCTTC. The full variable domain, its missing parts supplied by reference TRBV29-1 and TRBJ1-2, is SAVISQKPSRDICQRGTSLTIQCQVDSQVTMMFWYRQQPGQSLTLIATANQGSEATYESGFVIDKFPISRPNLTFSTLTVSNMSPEDSSIYLCSVAPSTDGYTFGSGTRLTVV.

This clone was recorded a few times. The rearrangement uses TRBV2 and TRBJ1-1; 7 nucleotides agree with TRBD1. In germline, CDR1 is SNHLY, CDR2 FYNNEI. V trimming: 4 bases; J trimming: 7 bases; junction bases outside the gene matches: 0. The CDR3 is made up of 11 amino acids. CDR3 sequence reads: CASSGDSEAFF. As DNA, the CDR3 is TGTGCCAGCAGTGGGGACAGTGAAGCTTTCTTT.

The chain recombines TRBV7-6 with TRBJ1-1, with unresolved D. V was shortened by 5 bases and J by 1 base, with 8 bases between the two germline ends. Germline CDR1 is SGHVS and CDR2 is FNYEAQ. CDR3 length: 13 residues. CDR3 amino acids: CASSQDTNTEAFF. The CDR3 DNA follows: TGTGCCAGCAGCCAAGACACGAACACTGAAGCTTTCTTT.

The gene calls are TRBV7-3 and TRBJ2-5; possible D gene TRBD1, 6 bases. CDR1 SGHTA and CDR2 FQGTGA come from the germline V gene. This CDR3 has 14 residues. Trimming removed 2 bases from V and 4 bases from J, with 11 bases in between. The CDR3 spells CASSLQGKGETQYF. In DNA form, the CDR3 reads TGTGCCAGCAGCTTACAGGGGAAGGGAGAGACCCAGTACTTC.

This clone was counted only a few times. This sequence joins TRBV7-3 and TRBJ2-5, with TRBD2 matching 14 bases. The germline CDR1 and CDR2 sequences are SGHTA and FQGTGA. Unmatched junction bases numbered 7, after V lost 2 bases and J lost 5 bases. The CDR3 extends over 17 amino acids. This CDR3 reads CASSLETSGRDGETQYF. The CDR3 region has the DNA TGTGCCAGCAGCTTAGAGACTAGCGGGAGGGATGGGGAGACCCAGTACTTC. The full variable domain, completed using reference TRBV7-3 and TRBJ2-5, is GAGVSQTPSNKVTEKGKYVELRCDPISGHTALYWYRQSLGQGPEFLIYFQGTGAADDSGLPNDRFFAVRPEGSVSTLKIQRTERGDSAVYLCASSLETSGRDGETQYFGPGTRLLVL.

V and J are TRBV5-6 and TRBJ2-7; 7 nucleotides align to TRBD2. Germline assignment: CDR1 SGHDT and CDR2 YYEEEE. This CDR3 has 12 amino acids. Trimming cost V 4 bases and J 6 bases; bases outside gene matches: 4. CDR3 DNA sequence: TGTGCCAGCAGCGGGAGGGAAGCCGAGCAGTACTTC. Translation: CASSGREAEQYF.

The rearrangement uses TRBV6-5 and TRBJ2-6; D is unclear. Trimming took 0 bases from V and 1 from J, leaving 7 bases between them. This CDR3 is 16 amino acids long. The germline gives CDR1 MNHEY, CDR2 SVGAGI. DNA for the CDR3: TGTGCCAGCAGTTACTCGTGGAGATCTGGGGCCAACGTCCTGACTTTC. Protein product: CASSYSWRSGANVLTF.

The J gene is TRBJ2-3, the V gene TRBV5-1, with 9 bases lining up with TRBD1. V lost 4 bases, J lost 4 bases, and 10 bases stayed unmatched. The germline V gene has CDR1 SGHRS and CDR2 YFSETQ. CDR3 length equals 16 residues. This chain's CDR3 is CASSPAGTGIADTQYF. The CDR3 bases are TGCGCCAGCAGCCCGGCCGGGACAGGGATTGCAGATACGCAGTATTTT. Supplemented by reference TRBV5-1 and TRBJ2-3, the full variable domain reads KAGVTQTPRYLIKTRGQQVTLSCSPISGHRSVSWYQQTPGQGLQFLFEYFSETQRNKGNFPGRFSGRQFSNSRSEMNVSTLELGDSALYLCASSPAGTGIADTQYFGPGTRLTVL.

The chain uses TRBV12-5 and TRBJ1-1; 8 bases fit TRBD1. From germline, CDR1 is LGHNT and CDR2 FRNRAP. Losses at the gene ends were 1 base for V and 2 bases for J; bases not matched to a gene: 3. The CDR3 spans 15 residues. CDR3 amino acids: CASGLGQGANTEAFF. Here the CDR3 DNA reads TGTGCTAGTGGTTTGGGTCAGGGGGCTAACACTGAAGCTTTCTTT.

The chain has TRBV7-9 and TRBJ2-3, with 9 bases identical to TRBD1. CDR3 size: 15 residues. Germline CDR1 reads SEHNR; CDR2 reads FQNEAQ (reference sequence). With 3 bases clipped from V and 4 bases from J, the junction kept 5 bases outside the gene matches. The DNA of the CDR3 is TGTGCCAGCAGCTTGAATACAGGGGGCCCAGATACGCAGTATTTT. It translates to CASSLNTGGPDTQYF.

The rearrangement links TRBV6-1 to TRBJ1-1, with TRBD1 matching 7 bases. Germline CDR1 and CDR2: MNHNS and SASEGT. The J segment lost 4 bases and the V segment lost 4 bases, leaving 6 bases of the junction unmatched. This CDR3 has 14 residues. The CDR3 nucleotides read TGTGCCAGCAGTGTTACAGGGGCAAGCACTGAAGCTTTCTTT. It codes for CASSVTGASTEAFF.

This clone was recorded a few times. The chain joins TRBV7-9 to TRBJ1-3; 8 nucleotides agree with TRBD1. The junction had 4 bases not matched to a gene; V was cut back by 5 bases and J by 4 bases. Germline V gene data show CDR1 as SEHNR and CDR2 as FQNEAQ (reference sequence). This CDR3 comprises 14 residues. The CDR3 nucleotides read TGTGCCAGCAGCCGGGACAGGACAGGAAACACCATATATTTT. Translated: CASSRDRTGNTIYF. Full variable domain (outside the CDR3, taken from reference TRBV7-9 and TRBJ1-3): DTGVSQNPRHKITKRGQNVTFRCDPISEHNRLYWYRQTLGQGPEFLTYFQNEAQLEKSRLLSDRFSAERPKGSFSTLEIQRTEQGDSAMYLCASSRDRTGNTIYFGEGSWLTVV.

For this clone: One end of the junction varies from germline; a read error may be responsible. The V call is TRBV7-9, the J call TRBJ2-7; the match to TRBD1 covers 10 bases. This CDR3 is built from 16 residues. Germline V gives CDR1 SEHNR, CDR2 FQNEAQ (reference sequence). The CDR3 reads CSSSLQDRGLPYEQYF. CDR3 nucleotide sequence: TGTTCCAGCAGCTTACAAGACAGGGGGCTCCCCTACGAGCAGTACTTC.

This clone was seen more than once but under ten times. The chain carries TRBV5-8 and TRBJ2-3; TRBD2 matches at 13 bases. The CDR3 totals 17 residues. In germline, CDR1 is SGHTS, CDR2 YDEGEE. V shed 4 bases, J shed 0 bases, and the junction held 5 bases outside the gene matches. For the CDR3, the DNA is TGTGCCAGCAGCCCGGGACTAGCGGGAAAGAGCACAGATACGCAGTATTTT. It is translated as CASSPGLAGKSTDTQYF.

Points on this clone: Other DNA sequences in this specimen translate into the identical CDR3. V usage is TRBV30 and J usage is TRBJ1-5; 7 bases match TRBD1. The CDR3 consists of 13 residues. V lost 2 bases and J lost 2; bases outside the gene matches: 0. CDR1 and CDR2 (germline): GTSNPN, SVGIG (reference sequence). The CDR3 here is CAWSTGGNQPQHF. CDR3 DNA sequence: TGTGCCTGGAGTACAGGGGGCAATCAGCCCCAGCATTTT.

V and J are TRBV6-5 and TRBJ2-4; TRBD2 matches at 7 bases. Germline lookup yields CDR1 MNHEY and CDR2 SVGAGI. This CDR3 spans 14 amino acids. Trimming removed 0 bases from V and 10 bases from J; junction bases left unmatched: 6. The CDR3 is CASSYSASGGIQYF. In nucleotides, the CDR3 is TGTGCCAGCAGTTACTCAGCTAGCGGAGGTATTCAGTACTTC.

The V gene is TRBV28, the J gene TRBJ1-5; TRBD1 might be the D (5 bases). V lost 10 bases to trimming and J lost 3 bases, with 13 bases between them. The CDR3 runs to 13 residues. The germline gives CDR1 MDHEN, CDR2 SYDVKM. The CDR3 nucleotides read TGTGCCACCCGCTCAGGGTACAATCAGCCCCAGCATTTT. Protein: CATRSGYNQPQHF. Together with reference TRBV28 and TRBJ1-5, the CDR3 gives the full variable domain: DVKVTQSSRYLVKRTGEKVFLECVQDMDHENMFWYRQDPGLGLRLIYFSYDVKMKEKGDIPEGYSVSREKKERFSLILESASTNQTSMYLCATRSGYNQPQHFGDGTRLSIL.

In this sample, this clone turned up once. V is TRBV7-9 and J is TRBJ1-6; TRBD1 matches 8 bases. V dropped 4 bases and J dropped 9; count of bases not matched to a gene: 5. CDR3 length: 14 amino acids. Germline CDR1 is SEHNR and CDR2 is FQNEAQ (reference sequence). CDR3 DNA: TGTGCCAGCAGCTCCGGACAGGGAAGTTCACCCCTCCACTTT. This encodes CASSSGQGSSPLHF.